One and the same sample provided the 5 T cell receptor beta chains below, sequenced in a study of CD8 T cells in ankylosing spondylitis. TCRdb re-called the 5' RACE reads through MiXCR, storing one row per CDR3 protein. This sample has 150,000 to 250,000 distinct CDR3 sequences; 10% to 15% occur once, and the top ten carry approximately 16%. Source material: blood, either unsorted or a sorted T cell fraction (not recorded which). These TCRs come from a male donor with ankylosing spondylitis or in good health (not recorded which).

V is TRBV20-1 and J is TRBJ2-3; the match to TRBD1 covers 7 bases. Germline V gene sequence: CDR1 DFQATT, CDR2 SNEGSKA (reference sequence). The CDR3 contains 14 residues. V gave up 7 bases and J gave up 5 bases; unmatched junction bases: 12. This CDR3 is CSVPGGIPGDTQYF. The CDR3 nucleotides read TGCAGTGTCCCAGGGGGAATACCGGGAGATACGCAGTATTTT.

V gene TRBV20-1 combines with J gene TRBJ2-1, with D perhaps TRBD1 (5 bases). The V end lost 3 bases, the J end lost 0 bases, and 15 bases lay between the germline ends. This CDR3 contains 16 residues. The germline V gene encodes CDR1 DFQATT and CDR2 SNEGSKA (reference sequence). CDR3 loop: CSARLKGVNSYNEQFF. As DNA, the CDR3 is TGCAGTGCTAGGTTAAAAGGGGTTAACTCCTACAATGAGCAGTTCTTC.

The chain joins TRBV7-6 to TRBJ2-2; the D call may be TRBD1 or TRBD2 (5 bases each). The length of the CDR3 is 13 residues. V lost 8 bases to trimming and J lost 7 bases, with 14 bases between them. CDR1 is SGHVS and CDR2 is FNYEAQ in the germline V gene. CDR3 region: CASRRDQVGELFF. The CDR3 DNA is TGTGCCAGCCGACGGGACCAGGTCGGGGAGCTGTTTTTT. Complete variable domain (other parts from reference TRBV7-6 and TRBJ2-2): GAGVSQSPRYKVTKRGQDVALRCDPISGHVSLYWYRQALGQGPEFLTYFNYEAQQDKSGLPNDRFSAERPEGSISTLTIQRTEQRDSAMYRCASRRDQVGELFFGEGSRLTVL.

This clonotype came up many times. The chain links TRBV12-3 or TRBV12-4 to TRBJ1-6; D is undetermined. The CDR3 spans 16 residues. V shed 4 bases and J shed 1 base, with 11 bases lying between them. The CDR3 protein is CASSSSKASYNSPLHF. For the CDR3, the DNA is TGTGCCAGCAGTTCCTCCAAGGCTTCCTATAATTCACCCCTCCACTTT.

V and J are TRBV7-6 and TRBJ2-7, with TRBD2 matching 8 bases. Germline CDR1 and CDR2: SGHVS and FNYEAQ. J was trimmed by 0 bases and V by 2 bases; bases with no gene match: 3. The CDR3 length is 15 residues. CDR3 in DNA: TGTGCCAGCAGCTTATCGACTAGCGCCTCCTACGAGCAGTACTTC. Its translation: CASSLSTSASYEQYF.